This T cell receptor (beta chain) came from a study of OX40 agonist ivuxolimab in advanced cancers. Study-wide results and caveats: Both CD4+ and CD8+ T cell populations in blood had undergone clonal expansion by week 6 at 0.1 to 3.0 mg/kg.

This table comes from immunoSEQ multiplex PCR, and its TCRdb copy is limited to in-frame clones, with some not included. The sample lists 45,000 to 50,000 clones; more than 80% were seen once. About this clone: Antigen: not known.

The CDR3 length is 11 residues. J was trimmed by 9 bases and V by 11 bases; bases with no gene match: 6. Germline CDR1 MNHEY, CDR2 SMNVEV (reference sequence). V usage is TRBV27 and J usage is TRBJ2-1; TRBD2 aligns across 8 bases. The starting material was CD4+ or CD8+ T cells sorted from blood, obtained in a trial of the OX40 agonist ivuxolimab. The sequence was obtained from an adult with an advanced solid tumor such as melanoma, head and neck, liver or kidney cancer. DNA of the CDR3: TGTGCCTGCGGGGGGAGGTTTGAGCAGTTCTTC. This sequence encodes CACGGRFEQFF.